The clone carrying this T cell receptor beta chain was counted between two and nine times. The sample belongs to a study of blood T cell repertoires in COVID-19. Study in general: Whether acute or convalescent, the COVID-19 samples came from the United States, Italy and Spain.

This CDR3 region has 15 residues. Trimming removed 1 base from V and 0 bases from J, with 9 bases in between. From germline, CDR1 is MGHRA and CDR2 YSYEKL. Those enrolled in Seattle joined during active infection and were followed longitudinally afterward. The method was immunoSEQ multiplex PCR; TCRdb's version includes in-frame clones alone and lacks a portion of them. The sample shows about 150,000 clones, around four fifths of them seen only once. The V call is TRBV4-1, the J call TRBJ1-1; unclear D gene. This clonotype was sampled from a woman aged 80 or over with COVID-19, enrolled during active disease. The sequenced sample was peripheral blood. The CDR3 DNA sequence: TGCGCCAGCAGCCAAGGCGTCATCTTGAACACTGAAGCTTTCTTT. Translated: CASSQGVILNTEAFF.